This T cell receptor beta chain appears in the sequencing data of a study of T cells after yellow fever vaccination. General study results and limits: Abundant contaminating clonotypes from the bulk population could appear in FACS-sorted repertoires.

The V segment lost 4 bases and the J segment 12 bases; nucleotides outside the gene matches: 7. CDR1 is DFQATT, CDR2 SNEGSKA, per germline (reference sequence). This CDR3 is 12 amino acids long. A 5'RACE template-switching step, the method used to make TCR cDNA, added a universal primer site and UMIs. One entry per CDR3 protein results from TCRdb running MiXCR on the 5' RACE reads. The data hold approximately 34,000 distinct CDR3 sequences, with about 6.3% observed a single time. This clonotype was recorded a few times. The chain combines TRBV20-1 with TRBJ2-1, with TRBD2 identical over 9 bases. The sequences come from PBMCs, either bulk or a sorted T-cell subset (CD4+, CD8+, memory, or dextramer-sorted; not recorded which), collected on the day of the first yellow fever vaccination. The receptor's source is a man younger than 35 who received the YFV17D yellow fever vaccine. DNA of the CDR3: TGCAGTGCTATGCGGGGGGGGGTAGGGCAGTTCTTC. Translation: CSAMRGGVGQFF.